The clone carrying this TCR beta chain was recorded only once. Its antigen is not identified. The source of the sample is a study of T cell responses to AZD1222 COVID-19 vaccine. Study information: Recipients boosted at about 4 weeks or about 12 weeks are pooled.

V was pared by 6 bases and J by 7 bases, with 9 bases of the junction left unmatched. CDR3 length: 14 amino acids. Germline CDR1 is SQVTM and CDR2 is ANQGSEA. Only in-frame clones appear in the TCRdb table, and some are missing; sequencing was by immunoSEQ multiplex PCR. The sample records 120,000 or so clones, about 91% being singletons. Study-level findings and limits: Among AZD1222 vaccinees, only 5 to 7 were seropositive at baseline.

This chain connects TRBV29-1 to TRBJ1-5, with 10 bases matching TRBD1. The clonotype originates from an adult in good health. Sequencing was performed on peripheral blood, taken on day 0 of AZD1222 vaccination. Here the CDR3 reads CSVGSGTGEQPQHF. CDR3 bases: TGCAGCGTAGGATCCGGGACAGGGGAACAGCCCCAGCATTTT.